This is a list of T cell receptor beta chains from one sample in a study of cytomegalovirus exposure and HLA in healthy donors. Assay: immunoSEQ multiplex PCR; the TCRdb copy retains only in-frame clones and omits some. The sample holds 70,000 to 75,000 clones, about 94% seen once. Sample: PBMCs. The origin of the receptors is a woman aged 18-35 years in good health and CMV-seronegative. Each CDR3 is given without its conserved first and last residue. The D gene is left open where the match is weak.

v_call	d_call	j_call	cdr3_aa
TRBV10-1	TRBD1	TRBJ1-1	ASRSGDSNTEAF
TRBV9	NA	TRBJ1-5	ASSVVKSRARQPQH
TRBV4-1	NA	TRBJ1-3	ASSPFSSGNTIY
TRBV11-2	TRBD2	TRBJ2-5	ASTPGLAGLQETQY
TRBV19	TRBD1	TRBJ1-2	ASGEQGGNGYT
TRBV14	NA	TRBJ1-4	ASSRTGYEKLF
TRBV30	TRBD2	TRBJ2-4	AWSVSSGIVLAKNIQY
TRBV6-6	TRBD1	TRBJ1-5	ASTTDREDQPQH
TRBV11-2	NA	TRBJ1-3	ASSLDRAGADTIY
TRBV6-5	TRBD1	TRBJ2-7	ASSRTGGAYEQY
TRBV21-1	NA	TRBJ1-1	ASSKVSPTTGGKNTEAF
TRBV7-6	TRBD1	TRBJ1-6	ASSSGQGGRSPLH
TRBV5-4	NA	TRBJ2-1	ASIPWGRDNEQF
TRBV7-9	TRBD1	TRBJ1-1	ASSSTGVNTEAF
TRBV19	TRBD1	TRBJ1-5	ASSETGGGSNQPQH
TRBV4-3	NA	TRBJ2-1	ASSQDRRGSYNEQF
TRBV10-1	TRBD1	TRBJ2-7	ASSESRTGHEQY
TRBV13	NA	TRBJ1-1	ASSLDIENEAF
TRBV28	NA	TRBJ1-2	ATTGGGRVGGYT
TRBV5-4	TRBD2	TRBJ2-2	ASSLGLAAGELF
TRBV10-3	TRBD2	TRBJ2-7	AISPSGRANNYEQY
TRBV11-2	TRBD2	TRBJ2-7	ASSPGTSYEQY
TRBV5-4	NA	TRBJ2-1	ASSLEGGGHSEQF
TRBV6-6	NA	TRBJ1-2	ASSYSIGDGYT
TRBV19	TRBD1	TRBJ2-1	ASRQGARGNEQF
TRBV9	TRBD1	TRBJ1-1	ASSVTGTGNTEAF
TRBV7-2	NA	TRBJ2-7	ASSSRARGDEQY
TRBV5-5	NA	TRBJ2-3	ASSGGQGTDTQY
TRBV7-2	NA	TRBJ2-7	ASSLGRNRYEQY
TRBV7-2	NA	TRBJ2-7	ASSLGPDSWKYSYEQY
TRBV4-2	TRBD2	TRBJ2-3	ASSQGTSGGADTQY
TRBV7-7	TRBD1	TRBJ2-3	ASSPRTGGADTQY
TRBV9	TRBD2	TRBJ2-2	ASKGGAGTNTGELF
TRBV4-3	TRBD1	TRBJ2-3	ASSLGQGVPTDTQY
TRBV6-5	NA	TRBJ2-7	ASSYRDNYEQY
TRBV29-1	NA	TRBJ1-5	SVEFAVNQPQH
TRBV10-3	TRBD1	TRBJ1-2	AISSPDRAANYGYT
TRBV10-3	NA	TRBJ1-3	AIKSREDSHFSGNTIY
TRBV4-1	TRBD2	TRBJ2-6	ASSQEGGSVGANVLT
TRBV7-9	NA	TRBJ1-2	ASSFTAGHYGYT
TRBV30	NA	TRBJ1-1	AWSVWGGTEAF
TRBV27	NA	TRBJ1-5	ASSLSNMLGGQPQH
TRBV29-1	TRBD1	TRBJ1-1	SARGTGDRTEAF
TRBV5-6	TRBD2	TRBJ2-1	ASSLGGGGFYNEQF
TRBV6-5	NA	TRBJ1-4	ASSPTGGRGEKLF
TRBV6-4	TRBD2	TRBJ2-1	ASSESSGGGDEQF
TRBV6-5	NA	TRBJ1-6	ASRLATDYNSPLH
TRBV7-6	NA	TRBJ1-4	ASSEGGTFGEKLF
TRBV27	NA	TRBJ2-1	ASNYKSSYNEQF
TRBV7-2	NA	TRBJ2-7	ASSLLGGDPYEQY
TRBV13	TRBD1	TRBJ1-2	ASSYDRGLGYT
TRBV2	NA	TRBJ2-1	ASLVVNEQF
TRBV7-2	NA	TRBJ2-5	ASSLAATEETQY
TRBV9	TRBD2	TRBJ2-1	ASSASGTSGTREQF